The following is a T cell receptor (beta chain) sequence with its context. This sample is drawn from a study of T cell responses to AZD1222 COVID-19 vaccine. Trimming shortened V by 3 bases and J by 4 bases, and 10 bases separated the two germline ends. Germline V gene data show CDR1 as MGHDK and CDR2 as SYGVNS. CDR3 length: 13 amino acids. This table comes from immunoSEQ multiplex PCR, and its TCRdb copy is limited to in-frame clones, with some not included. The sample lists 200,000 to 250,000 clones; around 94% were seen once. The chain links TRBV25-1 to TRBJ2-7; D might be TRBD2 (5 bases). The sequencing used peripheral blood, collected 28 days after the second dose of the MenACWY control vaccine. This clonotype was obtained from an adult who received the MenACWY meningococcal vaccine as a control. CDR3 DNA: TGTGCCAGCAGTGACTCTCCGGGGTACGAGCAGTACTTC. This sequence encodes CASSDSPGYEQYF.